A selection of T cell receptor beta chains follows, all from one sample in a study of T-cell reconstitution after alpha-beta-depleted transplantation in children. Using its own MiXCR run on the PCR reads, TCRdb lists one record per CDR3 protein. The sample yields fewer than 1 million distinct CDR3 sequences, approximately 15% seen once. Sequenced material: PBMCs, mostly from graft donor cells, taken 360 days after TCRalphabeta/CD19-depleted stem cell transplant. Every receptor here comes from a male patient younger than 18 who had a stem cell transplant for acute lymphoblastic leukemia, so the T cells may come from the graft donor. The CDR3 runs from the conserved cysteine through the conserved F or W. The D gene is left open where the match is weak. The size of a clone is reported for some rows only, either as once, few or many, or as a class for expanded clones.

j_call v_call clone_size cdr3_length d_call cdr3_aa cdr3_nt
TRBJ1-1 TRBV20-1 NA 14 NA CSARKPNLNTEAFF TGCAGTGCTAGAAAGCCGAACTTGAACACTGAAGCTTTCTTT
TRBJ2-7 TRBV27 few 13 NA CASRYQSSYEQYF TGTGCCAGCAGGTACCAAAGCTCCTACGAGCAGTACTTC
TRBJ2-7 TRBV29-1 NA 12 TRBD1 CSVIQGAYEQYF TGCAGCGTCATACAGGGGGCATACGAGCAGTACTTC
TRBJ1-2 TRBV7-3 few 15 NA CASSFERHRVHGYTF TGTGCCAGCAGCTTCGAGCGGCACAGGGTGCATGGCTACACCTTC
TRBJ2-7 TRBV5-1 many 13 NA CASSFRLDYEQYF TGCGCCAGCAGCTTTCGACTGGATTACGAGCAGTACTTC
TRBJ2-1 TRBV20-1 few 17 NA CSASDPDSGESYNEQFF TGCAGTGCTAGCGACCCAGACTCGGGGGAGTCGTACAATGAGCAGTTCTTC
TRBJ1-6 TRBV20-1 few 12 NA CSARPRDRGLHF TGCAGTGCTAGGCCACGGGATAGGGGCCTCCACTTT
TRBJ1-6 TRBV4-1 few 14 NA CASSLMDSNSPLHF TGCGCCAGCAGCTTAATGGACAGTAATTCACCCCTCCACTTT
TRBJ1-3 TRBV20-1 few 17 TRBD1 CSAPGQGRPFSGNTIYF TGCAGTGCTCCCGGACAGGGGCGGCCTTTCTCTGGAAACACCATATATTTT
TRBJ2-7 TRBV14 NA 15 NA CASSQFGAGLSEQYF TGTGCCAGCAGCCAATTTGGGGCAGGCCTCAGCGAGCAGTACTTC
TRBJ2-5 TRBV11-2 few 14 NA CASSLEEGRETQYF TGTGCCAGCAGCTTAGAGGAAGGGAGGGAGACCCAGTACTTC
TRBJ2-5 TRBV11-2 NA 16 TRBD1 CASSLAPQGGIETQYF TGTGCCAGCAGCTTAGCCCCACAGGGGGGAATAGAGACCCAGTACTTC
TRBJ1-1 TRBV14 NA 14 NA CASSRLLGAAEAFF TGTGCCAGCAGCCGGCTTCTTGGGGCGGCTGAAGCTTTCTTT
TRBJ2-5 TRBV10-2 NA 16 TRBD2 CASSGLAGGPPETQYF TGCGCCAGCTCTGGGCTAGCGGGAGGGCCGCCGGAGACCCAGTACTTC
TRBJ2-2 TRBV3-1 NA 13 NA CASSQGRGGELFF TGTGCCAGCAGCCAAGGTCGGGGCGGGGAGCTGTTTTTT